Following are 5 T cell receptor beta chains from one sample sequenced in a study of cytomegalovirus exposure and HLA in healthy donors. Use of 60 Vbeta and 13 Jbeta primers characterized the PCR. Using immunoSEQ multiplex PCR, the repertoire was profiled, and TCRdb retains in-frame clones only, with some absent. Of approximately 150,000 clones listed, approximately 73% are singletons. The sample consisted of PBMCs. Receptor source: a man aged 30-40 years in good health and CMV-seropositive.

The chain employs TRBV19 and TRBJ1-5, with a weak D call TRBD1 (5 bases). This CDR3 spans 15 amino acids. V was pared by 4 bases and J by 4 bases, with 14 bases between. The germline V gene has CDR1 LNHDA and CDR2 SQIVND (reference sequence). The CDR3 sequence is CASSNGAEGNQPQHF. As DNA, the CDR3 is TGTGCCAGTAGTAATGGGGCGGAGGGTAATCAGCCCCAGCATTTT.

The V call is TRBV5-1, the J call TRBJ2-5; possibly TRBD2 for D (5 bases). The DNA end favors TRBJ2-7, so the J call may be wrong. The V gene's germline CDR1 is SGHRS and CDR2 YFSETQ. This CDR3 comprises 13 residues. CDR3 in amino acids: CASSAPSGNEQYF. Written as DNA, the CDR3 is TGCGCCAGCAGCGCCCCAAGCGGCAACGAGCAGTACTTC.

This rearrangement joins TRBV19 to TRBJ2-5; D ambiguous. V was cut by 2 bases and J by 5 bases, with 9 bases left in between. Germline CDR1 LNHDA, CDR2 SQIVND (reference sequence). This CDR3 spans 13 amino acids. The CDR3 sequence: CASSIPFGETQYF. CDR3 in DNA: TGTGCCAGTAGTATACCTTTCGGGGAGACCCAGTACTTC.

The J gene is TRBJ2-7, the V gene TRBV2; D ambiguous. This CDR3 comprises 14 residues. Trimming pared 2 bases from V and 3 bases from J, leaving 11 bases between. Germline assignment: CDR1 SNHLY and CDR2 FYNNEI. Here the CDR3 reads CASSENAYIYEQYF. In DNA, the CDR3 is TGTGCCAGCAGTGAAAATGCCTATATCTACGAGCAGTACTTC.

The genes are TRBV7-5 and TRBJ2-7; TRBD2 is taken as the D call from the table, unchecked against the DNA. TRBV7-5 counts as a pseudogene. The CDR3 runs 13 residues. CDR3 nucleotide sequence: TGTGTCCGCCGAAGCGGGAACCCCCACGAGCAGTACTTC. Translation: CVRRSGNPHEQYF.